This T cell receptor (beta chain) was captured in a study of PD-1 blockade in classical Hodgkin lymphoma. Germline CDR1 reads SGDLS; CDR2 reads YYNGEE. The CDR3 covers 11 residues. Unmatched junction bases numbered 2, after V lost 4 bases and J lost 9 bases. Exposure to brentuximab vedotin varied, and each patient had relapsed following autologous stem cell transplantation. Clones were read by immunoSEQ multiplex PCR, and TCRdb kept only the in-frame ones, dropping some. The sample consists of about 35,000 clones, almost 70% of them appearing once. The TCR originated in a human donor with classical Hodgkin lymphoma. The chain uses TRBV9 and TRBJ1-2; TRBD1 matches at 8 bases. Sequencing used peripheral blood mononuclear cells (PBMCs), obtained before the second cycle of nivolumab. The CDR3 region is CASSHRGSYTF. CDR3 nucleotides: TGTGCCAGCAGCCACAGGGGGAGCTACACCTTC. Filled out from reference TRBV9 and TRBJ1-2, the complete variable domain reads DSGVTQTPKHLITATGQRVTLRCSPRSGDLSVYWYQQSLDQGLQFLIQYYNGEERAKGNILERFSAQQFPDLHSELNLSSLELGDSALYFCASSHRGSYTFGSGTRLTVV.